Included here is one T cell receptor (beta chain) sequence, with context. The target antigen is unknown. This record belongs to a study of beta chain features in type 1 diabetes. Reverse transcription of all isolated RNA meant that expressed TCRB transcripts were sequenced. An average of around 3.4 million reads was obtained for naive, central memory and regulatory T cell samples. Profiled with immunoSEQ multiplex PCR; TCRdb holds only in-frame clones, not every one. The sample carries under 950,000 clones, roughly 15% recorded once. The CDR3 runs 11 residues. Germline CDR1 reads SNHLY; CDR2 reads FYNNEI. The V end was cut by 3 bases, the J end by 9 bases, with 7 bases between. Regarding the study as a whole: Type 1 diabetes patients had VDJ junctions that carried fewer insertions and more deletions. For patients and controls alike, PCR might favor shorter templates to the same degree.

A heparinised blood draw that averaged about 120 mL was obtained once from each donor. Sequencing input: naive CD4+ T cells from blood. The V gene is TRBV2, the J gene TRBJ2-3; D remains unclear. The TCR sequence derives from a woman younger than 35 in good health. The CDR3 DNA reads as TGTGCCAGCAGTGACAGGCGAACGCAGTATTTT. It is translated as CASSDRRTQYF.